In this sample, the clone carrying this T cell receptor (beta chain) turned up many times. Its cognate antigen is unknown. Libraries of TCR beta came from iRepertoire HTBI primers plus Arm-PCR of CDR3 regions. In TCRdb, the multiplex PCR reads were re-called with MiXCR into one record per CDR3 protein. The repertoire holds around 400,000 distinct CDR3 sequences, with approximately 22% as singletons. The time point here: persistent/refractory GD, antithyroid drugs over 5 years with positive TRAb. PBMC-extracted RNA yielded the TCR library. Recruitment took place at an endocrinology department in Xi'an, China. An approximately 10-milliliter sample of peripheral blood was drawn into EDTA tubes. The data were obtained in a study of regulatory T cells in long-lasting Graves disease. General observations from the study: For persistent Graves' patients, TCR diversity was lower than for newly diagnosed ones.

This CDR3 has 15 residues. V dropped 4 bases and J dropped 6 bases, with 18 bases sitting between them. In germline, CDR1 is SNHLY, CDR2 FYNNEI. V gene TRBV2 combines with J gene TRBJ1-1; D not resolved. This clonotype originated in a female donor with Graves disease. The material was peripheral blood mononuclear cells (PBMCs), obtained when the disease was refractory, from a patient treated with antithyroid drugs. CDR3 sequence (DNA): TGTGCCAGCAGTGGAGACTACATAAACCGCGCTGAAGCTTTCTTT. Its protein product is CASSGDYINRAEAFF.